This note documents a single T cell receptor (beta chain) sequence. No antigen is known for it. This sample stems from a study of T cells in Graves' hyperthyroidism and ophthalmopathy. There were TCR beta CDR3 regions amplified from RNA transcripts. During a first-round RT-PCR of the TCR CDR3, the HTBI primer set was used. TCRdb reprocessed the multiplex PCR reads with MiXCR, giving one entry per CDR3 protein. Altogether 190,000 or so distinct CDR3 sequences are present, around 19% being singletons, with the ten largest covering around two fifths. The hyperthyroidism patients had all been newly diagnosed, and their disease duration was under 2 months. Their ages ranged from 18 to 65 years. Study-level findings and limits: A model using 13 V-J features told ophthalmopathy apart from stable hyperthyroidism.

The CDR3 spans 15 residues. The V and J ends lost 0 bases and 1 base respectively, with 9 bases between them. CDR1 is SGHNT, CDR2 YENEEA, per germline. Input material: blood. The clonotype comes from a man between 35 and 55 years old with Graves' hyperthyroidism. The gene calls are TRBV11-3 and TRBJ1-1; maybe TRBD1 (6 bases). Here the CDR3 DNA reads TGTGCCAGCAGCTTAGATCAGGGGACGAACACTGAAGCTTTCTTT. Translation: CASSLDQGTNTEAFF.